This TCR beta chain was identified during a study of blood T cell repertoires in COVID-19 (dated by TCRdb to the early 2020s). About the full investigation: Collaborator samples came from the United States, Italy and Spain and covered acute and convalescent phases of COVID-19. The material from the prospective study consisted of cDNA or gDNA derived from T cells, B-cell-depleted T cells, or PBMCs. The dataset comprised deeply sampled blood TCRbeta repertoires from subjects exposed to, actively infected with, or recovered from COVID-19. A freely available public database, intended as a resource for researchers studying the immune response to SARS-CoV-2, is where the repertoires were released. Samples came from the ongoing ImmuneRACE study (first 160 participants) plus 1,254 subjects from 6 global collaborators. Nearly every sample came with metadata listing a de-identified subject ID, COVID-19 status, age in years and sex. Where available, HLA class I and class II types were taken from metadata supplied by the sample provider and were not determined by assay-based typing.

TCRbeta CDR3 regions were amplified from genomic DNA by means of the immunoSEQ Assay, a bias-controlled multiplex PCR. Processing in the source paper ran as follows. The number of nucleated cells in each sample was estimated from the amplification of reference gene primers within the assay. Sequence reads were collapsed and filtered to measure the absolute abundance of every unique TCRbeta CDR3 rearrangement. For each sample, productive Simpson clonality was calculated as the square root of Simpson's diversity index across productive rearrangements. Here the immuneACCESS table is served through TCRdb, limited to in-frame sequences with V and J called. Missing clones are a known gap in these copies; in checked studies unresolved V genes cover under half, and the rest lacks a known reason. That table furnishes V, J and clone size, whereas the DNA furnished D and trimming. For this sample the table gives some 340,000 clones, of which 85% were detected only once. 3% to 4% of the sample is taken by the ten largest.

Whole blood was collected in K2EDTA tubes by collaborating institutions according to the institutions' own protocols. For TCRbeta analysis, collaborators shipped samples as frozen whole blood, isolated PBMCs, or DNA extracted from either of those sample types. What the study reported, not specific to this receptor: Clinical and demographic metadata were provided uncurated, with the amount varying by source and participant.

This clone was seen only once. Its antigen remains undetermined. The record has no base qualities; no much larger clone is one base away. The TCR comes from a woman in her late teens or twenties with acute or convalescent COVID-19. Sequencing was carried out using peripheral blood.

The CDR3 protein is CASSLAEETQYF. The DNA sequence reads TGTGCCAGCAGCCTAGCGGAAGAGACCCAGTACTTC. This chain joins TRBV3-1 (or the pseudogene TRBV3-2) to TRBJ2-5, with TRBD2 as a weak D call on 6 bases. The CDR3 runs 12 amino acids, cysteine and phenylalanine included. The sequence is cut down to CDR3 DNA, 36 bases in frame from base 1. The germline ends are 6 bases apart after V is trimmed by 4 bases and J by 3 bases. Based on the germline V gene (reference sequence), the CDR1 and CDR2 sequences are LGHDT and YNNKEL.